This entry lists 4 T cell receptor beta chains sequenced from one sample in a study of OX40 agonist ivuxolimab in advanced cancers. Generated by immunoSEQ multiplex PCR, the TCRdb table keeps only in-frame clones and is missing some. The data show some 77,000 clones, with over 70% seen just once and 0.76% held by the top ten. This specimen was CD4+ or CD8+ T cells sorted from blood, taken in a trial of the OX40 agonist ivuxolimab. These receptors were obtained from an adult with an advanced solid tumor such as melanoma, head and neck, liver or kidney cancer.

CDR3 amino acids: CASRGPGKPEAFF. The CDR3 DNA is TGTGCCAGCAGGGGGCCAGGGAAGCCTGAAGCTTTCTTT. V usage is TRBV28 and J usage is TRBJ1-1; D may be TRBD1 (5 bases). CDR1 is MDHEN, CDR2 SYDVKM, per germline. The CDR3 covers 13 residues. The V gene lost 6 bases and the J gene lost 6 bases, with 14 bases spanning the gap.

The chain uses TRBV6-5 and TRBJ1-2; D remains ambiguous. The V and J ends lost 6 bases and 5 bases respectively, with 10 bases between them. The CDR3 runs to 12 residues. Germline CDR1 and CDR2: MNHEY and SVGAGI. CDR3 DNA sequence: TGTGCCAGCAGCCTCCGCGGGTATGGCTACACCTTC. It specifies CASSLRGYGYTF.

This clone appeared a single time. The CDR3 is CASSGKQGGDYNEQFF. The DNA for the CDR3 is TGTGCCAGCAGCGGGAAACAGGGGGGGGACTACAATGAGCAGTTCTTC. The chain uses TRBV5-4 and TRBJ2-1, with D perhaps matching TRBD1 (8 bases). V gave up 4 bases and J gave up 3 bases, with 17 bases separating them. CDR3 length: 16 amino acids. Germline values: CDR1 SGHNT, CDR2 YYREEE (reference sequence).

This clone appeared a single time. The chain carries TRBV4-3 and TRBJ1-3; D is uncertain. V lost 0 bases, J lost 0 bases, and 12 bases lay in between. CDR3 length: 17 residues. The germline V gene encodes CDR1 LGHNA and CDR2 YSLEER. This chain's CDR3 is CASSQDRAAVSGNTIYF. The CDR3 nucleotides read TGCGCCAGCAGCCAAGATAGGGCAGCCGTCTCTGGAAACACCATATATTTT.